Shown below are 7 T cell receptor beta chains from a single sample sequenced in a study of a mutant IDH1 vaccine in newly diagnosed glioma. No antigen is known for these receptors. The sample's time point: week 47, end of study. Doses of 300 ug of mutant IDH1 20-mer peptide were given with topical imiquimod. TCRdb's copy holds only in-frame clones and misses some; the assay was immunoSEQ multiplex PCR. This sample has about 56,000 clones, with around three quarters found just once. Sample: PBMCs, taken from a glioma patient whose treatment included an IDH1 peptide vaccine. The receptor source for this set is a man between 45 and 60 years old with glioma.

There are a few counts of this clone. The rearrangement links TRBV6-1 to TRBJ1-5; D gene uncertain. Trimming took 4 bases from V and 4 from J, leaving 8 bases between them. The CDR3 is 13 residues long. The germline V gene has CDR1 MNHNS and CDR2 SASEGT. The CDR3 DNA reads as TGTGCCAGCAGTGTTAGGGAAAATCAGCCCCAGCATTTT. This codes for CASSVRENQPQHF.

The chain links TRBV4-1 to TRBJ2-3, with 10 bases aligning to TRBD1. With V trimmed by 3 bases and J by 4 bases, 7 bases remained unmatched. The CDR3 extends over 16 amino acids. Germline V gene sequence: CDR1 MGHRA, CDR2 YSYEKL. The CDR3 sequence is CASSQAGTGAADTQYF. CDR3 nucleotide sequence: TGCGCCAGCAGCCAGGCCGGGACAGGGGCGGCAGATACGCAGTATTTT.

This rearrangement joins TRBV5-1 to TRBJ2-1; perhaps TRBD1 as D (6 bases). The CDR3 covers 15 residues. The ends were cut back, 1 base at V and 7 bases at J, with 15 bases in the middle. CDR1 SGHRS and CDR2 YFSETQ come from the germline V gene. The CDR3, as DNA: TGCGCCAGCAGCTTGCGGGACACTTCAAGGAATGAGCAGTTCTTC. It yields the protein CASSLRDTSRNEQFF.

In this sample, this clone turned up once. This chain uses TRBV30 with TRBJ2-2, with 11 bases lining up with TRBD1. J lost 4 bases, V lost 5 bases, and 6 bases had no gene match. The V gene's germline CDR1 is GTSNPN and CDR2 SVGIG (reference sequence). This CDR3 has 15 amino acids. DNA of the CDR3: TGTGCCTGGGTTACCGGGACAGGGGGCACCGGGGAGCTGTTTTTT. Translating gives CAWVTGTGGTGELFF.

This sequence joins TRBV11-2 and TRBJ1-1, with D possibly TRBD1 on 5 matching bases. Deletions cut 8 bases from V and 0 bases from J, with 16 bases between. The germline V gene has CDR1 SGHAT and CDR2 FQNNGV. The CDR3 is 15 residues long. The CDR3 loop is CASSSQGFMNTEAFF. In nucleotides, the CDR3 is TGTGCCAGCTCCTCCCAGGGTTTCATGAACACTGAAGCTTTCTTT.

The V gene is TRBV19, the J gene TRBJ2-7; 7 bases fit TRBD1. The V and J ends lost 4 bases and 0 bases, in that order; junction bases with no gene match: 3. The germline V gene has CDR1 LNHDA and CDR2 SQIVND (reference sequence). The CDR3 contains 14 residues. The CDR3 reads CASSKGASSYEQYF. CDR3 coding DNA: TGTGCCAGTAGTAAGGGGGCCAGCTCCTACGAGCAGTACTTC.

The chain joins TRBV27 to TRBJ2-5, with D uncertain. This CDR3 contains 12 residues. CDR1 and CDR2 from the germline V gene are MNHEY and SMNVEV (reference sequence). V gave up 3 bases and J gave up 5 bases, with 7 bases separating them. The CDR3 bases are TGTGCCAGCAGTTTTACCGGGGAGACCCAGTACTTC. Its translation: CASSFTGETQYF.